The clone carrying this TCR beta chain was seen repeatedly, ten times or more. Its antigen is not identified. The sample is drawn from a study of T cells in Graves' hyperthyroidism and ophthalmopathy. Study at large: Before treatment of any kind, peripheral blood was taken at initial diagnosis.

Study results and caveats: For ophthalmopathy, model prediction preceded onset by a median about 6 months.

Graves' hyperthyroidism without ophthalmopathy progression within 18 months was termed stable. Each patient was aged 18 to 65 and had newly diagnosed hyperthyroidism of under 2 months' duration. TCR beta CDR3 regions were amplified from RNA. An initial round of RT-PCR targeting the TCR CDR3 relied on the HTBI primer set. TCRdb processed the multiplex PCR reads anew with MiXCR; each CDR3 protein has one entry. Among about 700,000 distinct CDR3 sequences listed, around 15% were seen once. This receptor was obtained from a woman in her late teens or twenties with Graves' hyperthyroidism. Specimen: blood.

DNA for the CDR3: TGCAGTGCTAGCGGGACACTAAGCTCCTACAATGAGCAGTTCTTC. This sequence encodes CSASGTLSSYNEQFF. The chain joins TRBV20-1 to TRBJ2-1, with a tentative D call TRBD1 (6 bases). The V gene lost 3 bases and the J gene lost 0 bases, with 12 bases spanning the gap. Germline V lookup: CDR1 DFQATT, CDR2 SNEGSKA (reference sequence). This CDR3 contains 15 residues.